The entry below describes one TCR beta chain. The record originates from a study of cytomegalovirus exposure and HLA in healthy donors. The junction had 5 bases not matched to a gene; V was cut back by 4 bases and J by 2 bases. The CDR3 length is 15 residues. The germline V gene has CDR1 SGHNT and CDR2 YYREEE (reference sequence). The PCR used 60 Vbeta and 13 Jbeta primers. The table came from immunoSEQ multiplex PCR; TCRdb's copy has only in-frame clones and leaves some out. The sample lists over 45,000 clones, over 75% seen once, with 2% to 2.5% in the top ten. Sequences were obtained from PBMCs. The chain joins TRBV5-4 to TRBJ1-4; 7 bases agree with TRBD1. This clonotype originated in a boy aged 10-17 years in good health and CMV-seropositive. The CDR3 region has the DNA TGTGCCAGCAGCCGACAGGGTGGCACTAATGAAAAACTGTTTTTT. Protein: CASSRQGGTNEKLFF.